One sample yielded the 16 T cell receptor beta chains listed below, sequenced in a study of tumor-infiltrating lymphocytes in primary liver carcinoma. The blood RNA (from unsorted whole blood) was obtained, and germline DNA was also extracted. Priming with a constant-region primer yielded TCR beta cDNA from about 500 ng total RNA. TCR beta libraries came from three nested multiplex PCR rounds using slightly modified ARM-PCR. Amplification in the first two PCR rounds was performed using TRBV1-TRBV30 forward primers and a C-beta reverse primer for roughly 10 cycles each. Via MiXCR, TCRdb re-called the multiplex PCR reads, giving one row per CDR3 protein. The sample carries 150,000 to 200,000 distinct CDR3 sequences, 50% to 75% recorded once. Material: peripheral blood. The receptors originated from a man aged 35 to 55 with primary liver carcinoma and hepatitis B virus infection.

On this clonotype itself: The junction does not match germline at one end; this may be a read error. The genes are TRBV11-2 and TRBJ2-7; 8 bases line up with TRBD2. Per germline, CDR1 SGHAT and CDR2 FQNNGV. CDR3 length: 17 amino acids. In DNA form, the CDR3 reads TGCGCCAGCAGCCAACCCCCACCTAGCGGGTACAGCTACGAGCAGTACTTC. Protein product: CASSQPPPSGYSYEQYF.

The chain recombines TRBV23-1 with TRBJ2-7; either TRBD1 or TRBD2 may supply D (5 bases each). TRBV23-1 is an open reading frame, and its role is uncertain. V lost 8 bases and J 4 bases, leaving 18 bases between the germline ends. CDR3 length: 14 amino acids. CDR3 residues: CASPGLQGSYEQYF. The CDR3 nucleotides read TGCGCCAGCCCGGGGCTTCAGGGTTCATACGAGCAGTACTTC.

This clonotype has at least ten counts. The chain uses TRBV4-1 and TRBJ2-6, with D possibly TRBD1 on 6 matching bases. From germline, CDR1 is MGHRA and CDR2 YSYEKL. The CDR3 is made up of 19 amino acids. Trimming pared 2 bases from V and 2 bases from J, leaving 19 bases between. The CDR3 sequence: CASSQRALTGTTGANVLTF. The DNA of the CDR3 is TGCGCCAGCAGCCAAAGGGCCCTAACAGGGACCACTGGGGCCAACGTCCTGACTTTC.

This clonotype was seen a few times. The V and J genes are TRBV10-3 and TRBJ2-3; 8 positions agree with TRBD1. The CDR3 loop spans 13 amino acids. Trimming removed 2 bases from V and 5 bases from J; junction bases left unmatched: 0. CDR1 and CDR2 (germline): ENHRY, SYGVKD. CDR3 residues: CAISEDRGDTQYF. The CDR3, as DNA: TGTGCCATCAGTGAGGACAGGGGAGATACGCAGTATTTT.

V is TRBV14 and J is TRBJ2-3; 7 bases are shared with TRBD2. Germline lookup yields CDR1 SGHDN and CDR2 FVKESK. The ends lost 4 bases at V and 5 bases at J; junction bases unmatched: 3. The CDR3 totals 13 residues. CDR3 amino acids: CASSPSGRDTQYF. The CDR3 DNA sequence: TGTGCCAGCAGCCCTAGCGGAAGAGATACGCAGTATTTT.

The rearrangement uses TRBV6-1 and TRBJ1-2, with D possibly matching TRBD1 (5 bases). Trimming removed 2 bases at V and 4 bases at J, with 11 bases between. The germline CDR1 and CDR2 sequences are MNHNS and SASEGT. The CDR3 covers 14 residues. The CDR3 nucleotides read TGTGCCAGCAGTGAACGGGGCAGTTTCTATGGCTACACCTTC. Translating it yields CASSERGSFYGYTF.

The chain couples TRBV29-1 to TRBJ2-7; either TRBD1 or TRBD2 may supply D (6 bases each). V dropped 4 bases and J dropped 5 bases, with 12 bases sitting between them. Germline lookup yields CDR1 SQVTM and CDR2 ANQGSEA. This CDR3 contains 12 residues. In DNA, the CDR3 is TGCAGCGTTGGACGAGGGGGGAACGAGCAGTACTTC. It specifies CSVGRGGNEQYF.

V gene TRBV1 combines with J gene TRBJ2-7; TRBD2 is the table's D call and was not checked against the DNA. TRBV1 is deemed a pseudogene. The CDR3 loop spans 13 amino acids. CDR3 nucleotide sequence: TGCACCAGCAGCCCCGGACTAGTTGACGAGCAGTACTTC. Its protein is CTSSPGLVDEQYF.

In regard to this clonotype: The conserved phenylalanine or tryptophan normally closing the CDR3 is absent here, so this likely arose from a read error. The chain carries TRBV29-1 and TRBJ2-1, with TRBD1 as a possible D gene (5 bases). The length of the CDR3 is 15 residues. Looked up from germline, CDR1 is SQVTM and CDR2 is ANQGSEA. CDR3 nucleotide sequence: TGCTGCGTGGGGCCTCCTTCCAGCTCCTACAGTGAGCAGTTCCTC. Translating it yields CCVGPPSSSYSEQFL.

This sequence joins TRBV28 and TRBJ2-1, with D perhaps TRBD2 (6 bases). The CDR3 totals 13 residues. Germline CDR1 MDHEN, CDR2 SYDVKM. The V and J ends lost 9 bases and 4 bases respectively, with 13 bases between them. The DNA of the CDR3 is TGTGCCAGTGGCGGGATCGGATACAATGAGCAGTTCTTC. This gives the protein CASGGIGYNEQFF.

The chain uses TRBV5-1 and TRBJ2-3; 14 nucleotides match TRBD2. The CDR3 runs 18 residues. Trimming removed 4 bases from V and 6 bases from J; junction bases left unmatched: 13. Germline V gives CDR1 SGHRS, CDR2 YFSETQ. In DNA, the CDR3 is TGCGCCAGCAGCATCCCGGGACTAGCGGGAGTTTCTGGTGATACGCAGTATTTT. This codes for CASSIPGLAGVSGDTQYF.

This clonotype was detected many times. V gene TRBV4-1 combines with J gene TRBJ1-3; D is perhaps TRBD1 (6 bases). Germline V gives CDR1 MGHRA, CDR2 YSYEKL. The V and J ends lost 4 bases and 2 bases respectively, with 9 bases between them. The CDR3 totals 14 residues. CDR3 in amino acids: CASSPWTAGNTIYF. The CDR3 DNA follows: TGCGCCAGCAGCCCCTGGACAGCTGGAAACACCATATATTTT.

This clonotype was counted ten times or more. V is TRBV6-6 and J is TRBJ2-1; 9 nucleotides match TRBD1. Trimming took 5 bases from V and 7 from J; bases not matched to a gene: 9. The CDR3 length is 15 residues. Germline-derived CDR1 and CDR2 are MNHNY and SVGAGI (reference sequence). CDR3 bases: TGTGCCAGCAGTCTCGGACAGGGGAGGTGGAATGAGCAGTTCTTC. This encodes CASSLGQGRWNEQFF.

This chain uses TRBV11-2 with TRBJ2-1; perhaps TRBD2 as D (6 bases). V was cut by 5 bases and J by 15 bases, with 23 bases left in between. The CDR3 extends over 14 amino acids. Germline lookup yields CDR1 SGHAT and CDR2 FQNNGV. As DNA, the CDR3 is TGTGCCAGCAGCAGCCCAACTAGCAGCAATGAACTGTTCTTC. Protein product: CASSSPTSSNELFF.

Worth noting for this clonotype: An end of the junction differs from the germline gene, which may be a read error. V and J are TRBV6-5 and TRBJ2-6, with TRBD2 as a possible D gene (6 bases). The CDR3 consists of 15 residues. Germline lookup yields CDR1 MNHEY and CDR2 SVGAGI. The CDR3 nucleotides read TGTACCAGCAATGCGGGGCTAGGTGGGGCCAACGTCCTGACTTTC. The encoded protein is CTSNAGLGGANVLTF.

The V call is TRBV6-6, the J call TRBJ2-2; tentatively, D is TRBD2 (5 bases). CDR3 length: 14 residues. CDR1 is MNHNY, CDR2 SVGAGI, per germline (reference sequence). Trimming stripped 10 bases from V and 7 bases from J, with 19 bases between. CDR3: CATTPSGFGGELFF. CDR3 coding DNA: TGTGCCACCACCCCCTCGGGGTTTGGCGGGGAGCTGTTTTTT.